A selection of T cell receptor beta chains follows, all from one sample in a study of blood T cell repertoires in COVID-19. Produced via immunoSEQ multiplex PCR; TCRdb's table is partial and in-frame only. Found here are just over 250,000 clones, approximately 89% of them singletons; the top ten hold about 9.2%. Sequencing was performed on peripheral blood. Receptor source: a man aged 40-49 years who had recovered from COVID-19. Both conserved end residues are part of each CDR3. D genes are given only for firm matches. Only some rows state a clone size, as once, few, many or a class for expanded clones.

abundance,v_gene,j_gene,d_gene,CDR3aa,CDR3nt
.,TRBV6-2/TRBV6-3,TRBJ1-1,.,CASSTGHLTEAFF,TGTGCCAGCAGTACGGGACATCTGACTGAAGCTTTCTTT
.,TRBV29-1,TRBJ2-1,.,CSAASKAGPSSEQFF,TGCAGCGCCGCCAGTAAGGCGGGCCCCTCGTCTGAGCAGTTCTTC
.,TRBV4-1,TRBJ1-5,.,CASSQGFGQRNQPQHF,TGCGCCAGCAGCCAAGGCTTCGGACAGAGAAATCAGCCCCAGCATTTT
.,TRBV7-6,TRBJ1-4,TRBD1,CASSLLDRGLNEKLFF,TGTGCCAGCAGCTTGCTAGACAGGGGACTTAATGAAAAACTGTTTTTT
.,TRBV6-5,TRBJ2-1,TRBD1,CASTLDRVPKNEQFF,TGTGCCAGCACCCTAGACAGGGTCCCTAAGAATGAGCAGTTCTTC
.,TRBV5-4,TRBJ1-3,.,CASSLSPGDGNTIYF,TGTGCCAGCAGCTTGTCGCCAGGGGATGGAAACACCATATATTTT
.,TRBV28,TRBJ1-2,.,CASSFPFAGFYGYTF,TGTGCCAGCAGTTTTCCTTTCGCCGGGTTTTATGGCTACACCTTC
.,TRBV5-6,TRBJ2-5,.,CASSFGQGQETQYF,TGTGCCAGCAGCTTTGGGCAGGGGCAAGAGACCCAGTACTTC
.,TRBV10-2,TRBJ2-7,.,CASKGRGYEQYF,TGCGCCAGCAAAGGCAGAGGCTACGAGCAGTACTTC
.,TRBV7-8,TRBJ1-2,TRBD1,CASNLGQGDYGYTF,TGTGCCAGCAACCTAGGACAGGGGGACTATGGCTACACCTTC
.,TRBV11-3,TRBJ2-7,.,CASSLDRVGEQYF,TGTGCCAGCAGCTTAGACAGGGTAGGCGAGCAGTACTTC
.,TRBV5-1,TRBJ2-5,TRBD2,CASSLLAGMQETQYF,TGCGCCAGCAGCTTACTAGCGGGGATGCAAGAGACCCAGTACTTC
once,TRBV7-3,TRBJ2-1,.,CASTPKGGARNEQFF,TGTGCCAGCACCCCCAAGGGGGGGGCAAGGAATGAGCAGTTCTTC
.,TRBV6-6,TRBJ2-7,.,CASRVTGTHYEQYF,TGTGCCAGCAGGGTCACCGGGACACACTACGAGCAGTACTTC
.,TRBV4-1,TRBJ2-3,TRBD1,CASSPGSGGSTDTQYF,TGCGCCAGCAGTCCCGGATCAGGGGGTAGCACAGATACGCAGTATTTT
.,TRBV12-5,TRBJ2-3,.,CASGFTVTQYF,TGTGCTAGTGGTTTTACGGTCACGCAGTATTTT
.,TRBV19,TRBJ2-7,.,CASSISRALTYEQYF,TGTGCCAGTAGTATCTCCAGGGCCCTGACCTACGAGCAGTACTTC
.,TRBV18,TRBJ2-2,TRBD2,CASSPTSGGTANTGELFF,TGTGCCAGCTCACCAACTAGCGGGGGAACGGCGAACACCGGGGAGCTGTTTTTT
few,TRBV3-1/TRBV3-2,TRBJ2-1,TRBD2,CASSLAGDEQFF,TGTGCCAGCAGCCTAGCGGGAGATGAGCAGTTCTTC
.,TRBV5-4,TRBJ2-7,.,CASSQTQGNEQYF,TGTGCCAGCAGCCAGACGCAGGGTAACGAGCAGTACTTC
.,TRBV13,TRBJ2-6,.,CASSVRRAGANVLTF,TGTGCCAGCAGCGTTCGGAGAGCTGGGGCCAACGTCCTGACTTTC
.,TRBV7-9,TRBJ1-4,TRBD1,CASTLGQGNEKLFF,TGTGCCAGCACCCTTGGACAGGGTAACGAAAAACTGTTTTTT
once,TRBV20-1,TRBJ2-7,.,CSARPGHEQYF,TGCAGTGCTAGGCCTGGGCACGAGCAGTACTTC
once,TRBV2,TRBJ1-1,TRBD1,CASKMARGRTEAFF,TGTGCCAGCAAAATGGCCAGGGGGAGGACTGAAGCTTTCTTT
.,TRBV11-3,TRBJ2-2,TRBD2,CASSLTSGGANTGELFF,TGTGCCAGCAGCTTGACTAGCGGGGGCGCGAACACCGGGGAGCTGTTTTTT
.,TRBV5-6,TRBJ2-7,TRBD2,CASSFREGPSSYEQYF,TGTGCCAGCAGCTTCCGGGAGGGCCCTAGCTCCTACGAGCAGTACTTC
.,TRBV5-1,TRBJ2-7,.,CASRSVTRYSYEQYF,TGCGCCAGCAGATCGGTTACCAGGTATTCCTACGAGCAGTACTTC
.,TRBV4-1,TRBJ2-1,TRBD2,CASSQPERRGTYNEQFF,TGCGCCAGCAGCCAACCGGAGAGGCGGGGGACCTACAATGAGCAGTTCTTC
.,TRBV5-1,TRBJ2-1,TRBD2,CASSASGTSHNEQFF,TGCGCCAGCAGCGCCTCCGGGACTAGCCACAATGAGCAGTTCTTC
.,TRBV28,TRBJ1-2,.,CASTSGSYGYTF,TGTGCCAGCACCTCCGGGAGTTATGGCTACACCTTC
once,TRBV10-3,TRBJ2-4,.,CAIVLPGENIQYF,TGTGCCATCGTCCTACCGGGAGAAAACATTCAGTACTTC
many,TRBV21-1,TRBJ1-4,.,CASSKWRGQPNEKLFF,TGTGCCAGCAGCAAATGGCGAGGACAGCCTAATGAAAAACTGTTTTTT
.,TRBV5-1,TRBJ2-3,TRBD2,CASSIASGSTDTQYF,TGCGCCAGCAGCATCGCTAGCGGGAGCACAGATACGCAGTATTTT
few,TRBV24-1,TRBJ2-2,TRBD2,CATSDPRLAGTGELFF,TGTGCCACCAGTGACCCCCGACTAGCGGGCACCGGGGAGCTGTTTTTT
.,TRBV6-5,TRBJ2-7,TRBD1,CASRDRGKRYEQYF,TGTGCCAGCAGGGACAGGGGTAAAAGGTACGAGCAGTACTTC
.,TRBV5-1,TRBJ1-1,.,CASSLVGREAFF,TGCGCCAGCAGCTTGGTTGGGCGTGAAGCTTTCTTT
.,TRBV28,TRBJ2-5,.,CASSFAGTQYF,TGTGCCAGCAGTTTCGCAGGGACCCAGTACTTC
once,TRBV27,TRBJ2-1,.,CASSSSGTDHYSYNEQFF,TGTGCCAGCAGTTCCTCCGGGACTGACCATTATTCCTACAATGAGCAGTTCTTC
.,TRBV30,TRBJ1-2,.,CAWSPLPQGSYTF,TGTGCCTGGAGTCCCCTCCCCCAGGGGAGCTACACCTTC
.,TRBV2,TRBJ1-1,.,CASRYLQGGTEAFF,TGTGCCAGCCGGTACTTACAGGGTGGCACTGAAGCTTTCTTT
.,TRBV5-1,TRBJ1-6,TRBD1,CASSFRDRGNSPLHF,TGCGCCAGCAGTTTTAGGGACAGGGGAAATTCACCCCTCCACTTT
.,TRBV7-3,TRBJ1-1,.,CASSPHRGMTEAFF,TGTGCCAGCAGCCCACATCGGGGGATGACTGAAGCTTTCTTT
.,TRBV5-1,TRBJ2-2,TRBD1,CASSKGQGNAGELFF,TGCGCCAGCAGCAAGGGACAGGGGAACGCCGGGGAGCTGTTTTTT
.,TRBV11-2,TRBJ1-2,.,CASSKVRGFRDYGYTF,TGTGCCAGCAGCAAAGTAAGGGGTTTTAGAGACTATGGCTACACCTTC
.,TRBV5-1,TRBJ1-2,TRBD1,CASRRDSLGGYTF,TGCGCCAGCAGACGGGACAGCCTTGGGGGCTACACCTTC
.,TRBV5-1,TRBJ2-7,.,CASSFGWGGPSYEQYF,TGCGCCAGCAGCTTCGGGTGGGGCGGACCCTCCTACGAGCAGTACTTC
.,TRBV27,TRBJ2-5,TRBD1,CASSLLRSAGGVETQYF,TGTGCCAGCAGTTTATTACGGTCGGCAGGGGGCGTCGAGACCCAGTACTTC
.,TRBV7-9,TRBJ2-3,.,CATKHPFSTDTQYF,TGTGCCACCAAACACCCATTTAGCACAGATACGCAGTATTTT
.,TRBV19,TRBJ2-7,.,CASSIVIGGEQYF,TGTGCCAGTAGTATAGTGATAGGGGGAGAGCAGTACTTC
.,TRBV7-2,TRBJ2-7,TRBD2,CASSPTGLAGAEQYF,TGTGCCAGCAGCCCCACGGGACTAGCGGGTGCCGAGCAGTACTTC
.,TRBV5-4,TRBJ2-1,TRBD2,CASSPGTSLRGNEQFF,TGTGCCAGCAGCCCGGGGACTAGCCTCAGGGGCAATGAGCAGTTCTTC
.,TRBV7-6,TRBJ1-3,.,CASSPIEGNTIYF,TGTGCCAGCAGTCCCATAGAGGGAAACACCATATATTTT
.,TRBV2,TRBJ1-1,TRBD1,CASSRRTGAPEAFF,TGTGCCAGCTCTAGGCGGACAGGGGCCCCTGAAGCTTTCTTT
.,TRBV7-9,TRBJ1-1,.,CASSGNGIEAFF,TGTGCCAGCTCGGGGAATGGGATTGAGGCTTTCTTT
once,TRBV11-2,TRBJ2-1,TRBD2,CASSPGTSGRNEQFF,TGTGCCAGCAGCCCCGGCACTAGCGGGAGAAATGAGCAGTTCTTC
.,TRBV12-3/TRBV12-4,TRBJ1-2,TRBD1,CASSRDRVYGYTF,TGTGCCAGCAGTCGGGACAGGGTGTACGGCTACACCTTC
many,TRBV6-5,TRBJ1-2,.,CASRPTAKNYGYTF,TGTGCCAGCCGGCCCACAGCTAAAAACTATGGCTACACCTTC